One and the same sample provided the 24 T cell receptor beta chains below, sequenced in a study of T cell responses to AZD1222 COVID-19 vaccine. Libraries were prepared by immunoSEQ multiplex PCR; TCRdb keeps only in-frame clonotypes and omits some of them. The table lists some 130,000 clones, approximately 90% of them singletons, with 1.4% to 1.5% in the top ten. The sample consisted of peripheral blood, taken on day 0 of AZD1222 vaccination. These receptors all come from an adult in good health.

The chain employs TRBV20-1 and TRBJ2-5; no reliable D call. The CDR3 length is 11 residues. V lost 0 bases and J 6 bases, leaving 5 bases between the germline ends. In germline, CDR1 is DFQATT, CDR2 SNEGSKA (reference sequence). DNA for the CDR3: TGCAGTGCTAGAGATTTGCAGACCCAGTACTTC. Amino acids: CSARDLQTQYF.

This chain connects TRBV10-3 to TRBJ1-1; D gene unclear. Trimming took off 11 bases at V and 4 bases at J, with 11 bases between the two ends. The CDR3 spans 11 residues. The germline CDR1 and CDR2 sequences are ENHRY and SYGVKD. CDR3 coding DNA: TGTGCCTCTATGGGGTCCACTGAAGCTTTCTTT. Translated, it gives CASMGSTEAFF.

The chain couples TRBV7-2 to TRBJ1-5; TRBD1 matches at 7 bases. J lost 5 bases, V lost 5 bases, and 3 bases had no gene match. CDR3 length equals 13 residues. Germline V lookup: CDR1 SGHTA, CDR2 FQGNSA. CDR3 sequence: CASSPDRDQPQHF. The CDR3 DNA is TGTGCCAGCAGCCCCGACAGGGATCAGCCCCAGCATTTT. The whole variable domain, remainder taken from reference TRBV7-2 and TRBJ1-5, is GAGVSQSPSNKVTEKGKDVELRCDPISGHTALYWYRQSLGQGLEFLIYFQGNSAPDKSGLPSDRFSAERTGGSVSTLTIQRTQQEDSAVYLCASSPDRDQPQHFGDGTRLSIL.

This clone has only one observation. This rearrangement joins TRBV5-5 to TRBJ2-6; D remains ambiguous. Trimming pared 1 base from V and 0 bases from J, leaving 14 bases between. Germline CDR1 is SGHKS and CDR2 is YYEKEE (reference sequence). This CDR3 has 18 amino acids. CDR3 sequence (DNA): TGTGCCAGCAGCTTGTCGTCGGCTCGTAGCTCTGGGGCCAACGTCCTGACTTTC. Translation: CASSLSSARSSGANVLTF.

CDR3 loop: CASSSGPWDQPQHF. The DNA for the CDR3 is TGTGCCAGCAGCTCGGGACCTTGGGATCAGCCCCAGCATTTT. J is TRBJ1-5 and V is TRBV7-6; D possibly corresponds to TRBD1 (5 bases). The CDR3 runs 14 residues. In germline, CDR1 is SGHVS, CDR2 FNYEAQ. Trimming cost V 4 bases and J 5 bases, with 12 bases left between them.

A single count supports this clone. CDR3 sequence reads: CASSLRQGAFF. CDR3 in DNA: TGTGCCAGCAGTTTGCGACAGGGAGCTTTCTTT. The chain links TRBV28 to TRBJ1-1, with 7 bases that match TRBD1. Germline V gene lookup returns CDR1 MDHEN and CDR2 SYDVKM. J was trimmed by 10 bases and V by 3 bases; bases with no gene match: 2. The CDR3 contains 11 residues.

The CDR3 DNA reads as TGTGCCAGCAGCCCCTCGACAGGGCAGATCGGTTGGCAGCCCCAGCATTTT. This translates into CASSPSTGQIGWQPQHF. The gene calls are TRBV5-8 and TRBJ1-5; 7 nucleotides line up with TRBD1. CDR1 and CDR2 (germline): SGHTS, YDEGEE. The CDR3 spans 17 residues. J was trimmed by 7 bases and V by 4 bases; bases with no gene match: 17.

V and J are TRBV5-4 and TRBJ1-2; D might be TRBD1 (6 bases). Trimming took off 0 bases at V and 8 bases at J, with 11 bases between the two ends. The length of the CDR3 is 13 residues. Germline CDR1 reads SGHNT; CDR2 reads YYREEE (reference sequence). The CDR3 loop is CASSLADGGGYTF. The DNA for the CDR3 is TGTGCCAGCAGCTTGGCCGACGGGGGCGGCTACACCTTC. The full variable domain, its missing parts supplied by reference TRBV5-4 and TRBJ1-2, is ETGVTQSPTHLIKTRGQQVTLRCSSQSGHNTVSWYQQALGQGPQFIFQYYREEENGRGNFPPRFSGLQFPNYSSELNVNALELDDSALYLCASSLADGGGYTFGSGTRLTVV.

In this sample, this clone turned up once. V is TRBV12-3 or TRBV12-4 and J is TRBJ1-2, with D tentatively TRBD1 (5 bases). The CDR3 sequence is 13 residues long. V lost 5 bases and J 4 bases, leaving 11 bases between the germline ends. The CDR3 sequence is CASSPGTAYGYTF. Written as DNA, the CDR3 is TGTGCCAGCAGTCCCGGGACTGCCTATGGCTACACCTTC.

The rearrangement uses TRBV7-9 and TRBJ2-7; perhaps D is TRBD1 or TRBD2 (7 bases each). The ends were cut back, 6 bases at V and 6 bases at J, with 24 bases in the middle. The CDR3 runs 16 residues. The germline gives CDR1 SEHNR, CDR2 FQNEAQ (reference sequence). The CDR3 DNA is TGTGCCAGCAGGCCCACTCAGGGGGGGTTCAAGGCCGAGCAGTACTTC. Residues: CASRPTQGGFKAEQYF. The complete variable domain, with remaining parts taken from reference TRBV7-9 and TRBJ2-7, reads DTGVSQNPRHKITKRGQNVTFRCDPISEHNRLYWYRQTLGQGPEFLTYFQNEAQLEKSRLLSDRFSAERPKGSFSTLEIQRTEQGDSAMYLCASRPTQGGFKAEQYFGPGTRLTVT.

With respect to this clone: At one of its ends the junction is not consistent with the germline gene, which may arise from a read error. The chain is built from TRBV15 and TRBJ1-2, with unresolved D. Germline V gene lookup returns CDR1 LNHNV and CDR2 YYDKDF (reference sequence). The CDR3 length is 14 residues. The CDR3 protein is CATSRDLTGSGSAF. CDR3 coding DNA: TGTGCCACCAGCAGAGATCTTACGGGGTCGGGTAGCGCCTTC. Together with reference TRBV15 and TRBJ1-2, the CDR3 gives the full variable domain: DAMVIQNPRYQVTQFGKPVTLSCSQTLNHNVMYWYQQKSSQAPKLLFHYYDKDFNNEADTPDNFQSRRPNTSFCFLDIRSPGLGDTAMYLCATSRDLTGSGSAFGSGTRLTVV.

V and J are TRBV7-8 and TRBJ2-3, with 13 bases aligning to TRBD2. CDR3 length equals 17 residues. Losses at the gene ends were 1 base for V and 1 base for J; bases not matched to a gene: 2. Germline V gene lookup returns CDR1 SGHVS and CDR2 FQNEAQ. In nucleotides, the CDR3 is TGTGCCAGCAGCTTAGTGACTAGCGGGGGGCGCACAGATACGCAGTATTTT. It translates to CASSLVTSGGRTDTQYF.

This chain joins TRBV3-1 (or the pseudogene TRBV3-2) and TRBJ1-6; D gene uncertain. The CDR3 consists of 11 residues. In germline, CDR1 is LGHDT, CDR2 YNNKEL (reference sequence). Deletions cut 1 base from V and 12 bases from J, with 4 bases between. CDR3 sequence reads: CASSQGIPLHF. The CDR3 DNA follows: TGTGCCAGCAGCCAAGGTATACCCCTCCACTTT.

As DNA, the CDR3 is TGCAGCGGACGATCCTGGACTAGCGGGGGGGATAGCACAGATACGCAGTATTTT. Protein: CSGRSWTSGGDSTDTQYF. The chain couples TRBV29-1 to TRBJ2-3, with 15 bases matching TRBD2. Trimming at V came to 7 bases and at J to 0 bases, leaving 11 bases not matched to a gene. The CDR3 consists of 18 residues. CDR1 is SQVTM and CDR2 is ANQGSEA in the germline V gene.

J is TRBJ2-7 and V is TRBV29-1; 12 nucleotides match TRBD2. The CDR3 consists of 15 residues. Germline CDR1 is SQVTM and CDR2 is ANQGSEA. After removal of 4 bases from V and 6 bases from J, the junction contained 10 bases not matched to a gene. CDR3 amino acids: CSVGARSSGGAEQYF. The CDR3 DNA reads TGCAGCGTTGGGGCTCGATCTAGCGGGGGGGCCGAGCAGTACTTC.

This chain uses TRBV28 with TRBJ2-7; D might be TRBD1 (6 bases). CDR1 is MDHEN and CDR2 is SYDVKM in the germline V gene. V was cut by 7 bases and J by 4 bases, with 17 bases left in between. CDR3 length: 14 amino acids. CDR3 sequence reads: CASTSSNRVYEQYF. CDR3 sequence (DNA): TGTGCCAGCACGTCGAGCAACAGGGTGTACGAGCAGTACTTC. The full variable domain, with the rest looked up from reference TRBV28 and TRBJ2-7, is DVKVTQSSRYLVKRTGEKVFLECVQDMDHENMFWYRQDPGLGLRLIYFSYDVKMKEKGDIPEGYSVSREKKERFSLILESASTNQTSMYLCASTSSNRVYEQYFGPGTRLTVT.

A single count supports this clone. The rearrangement joins TRBV19 to TRBJ2-2, with D tentatively TRBD1 or TRBD2 (5 bases each). The V end lost 1 base, the J end lost 3 bases, and 9 bases lay between the germline ends. Germline CDR1 reads LNHDA; CDR2 reads SQIVND (reference sequence). The CDR3 loop spans 15 amino acids. CDR3 region: CASSIVGADTGELFF. The CDR3 region has the DNA TGTGCCAGTAGTATAGTCGGGGCCGACACCGGGGAGCTGTTTTTT.

The V and J genes are TRBV28 and TRBJ1-5; D is ambiguous. Trimming cost V 1 base and J 3 bases, with 16 bases left between them. The CDR3 loop spans 17 amino acids. Germline V gives CDR1 MDHEN, CDR2 SYDVKM. The CDR3 nucleotides read TGTGCCAGCAGTTTATTCAAATGGGTACAGCCCAATCAGCCCCAGCATTTT. Encoded protein: CASSLFKWVQPNQPQHF.

This chain uses TRBV5-4 with TRBJ2-7, with 10 bases lining up with TRBD2. Germline V CDR1 and CDR2: SGHNT, YYREEE (reference sequence). The length of the CDR3 is 15 residues. J was trimmed by 3 bases and V by 1 base; bases with no gene match: 4. CDR3 sequence: CASSLSSGGRYEQYF. The CDR3 DNA follows: TGTGCCAGCAGCTTGAGTAGCGGGGGGCGCTACGAGCAGTACTTC.

The chain recombines TRBV6-5 with TRBJ2-1; TRBD1 aligns across 12 bases. Trimming at V came to 7 bases and at J to 7 bases, leaving 8 bases not matched to a gene. Germline CDR1 and CDR2: MNHEY and SVGAGI. The CDR3 totals 15 residues. The CDR3 region is CASTGDRGLTNEQFF. CDR3 sequence (DNA): TGTGCCAGCACCGGGGACAGGGGGCTAACGAATGAGCAGTTCTTC.

The rearrangement uses TRBV5-4 and TRBJ2-4; tentatively, D is TRBD1 (7 bases). In germline, CDR1 is SGHNT, CDR2 YYREEE (reference sequence). This CDR3 spans 17 amino acids. Deletions cut 1 base from V and 0 bases from J, with 14 bases between. CDR3 sequence (DNA): TGTGCCAGCAGCTTGAGGGCAGGGGGGTTAGCCAAAAACATTCAGTACTTC. Translated, it gives CASSLRAGGLAKNIQYF.

The chain has TRBV18 and TRBJ1-1; D is perhaps TRBD1 (5 bases). From germline, CDR1 is KGHSH and CDR2 LQKENI. This CDR3 has 14 amino acids. V gave up 3 bases and J gave up 1 base, with 9 bases separating them. The CDR3 sequence is CASSPAGPNTEAFF. CDR3 coding DNA: TGTGCCAGCTCACCGGCAGGGCCGAACACTGAAGCTTTCTTT.

The V gene is TRBV4-3, the J gene TRBJ1-3; no clear D gene. V lost 2 bases and J 3 bases, leaving 11 bases between the germline ends. Germline CDR1 and CDR2: LGHNA and YSLEER. There are 15 residues in the CDR3. This chain's CDR3 is CASSQQRVFGNTIYF. CDR3 sequence (DNA): TGCGCCAGCAGCCAACAACGGGTTTTTGGAAACACCATATATTTT.

The rearrangement joins TRBV4-3 to TRBJ2-3; D perhaps matches TRBD2 (7 bases). This CDR3 has 17 amino acids. V was shortened by 3 bases and J by 2 bases, with 18 bases between the two germline ends. Per the germline V gene, CDR1 is LGHNA and CDR2 is YSLEER. Here the CDR3 reads CASSQQRGGAATDTQYF. The CDR3, as DNA: TGCGCCAGCAGCCAGCAAAGGGGGGGCGCGGCCACAGATACGCAGTATTTT.